This section outlines one T cell receptor beta chain sequence together with its context. The target antigen is unknown. The entry originates in a study of T-cell reconstitution after alpha-beta-depleted transplantation in children. Overall study results and limits: Reported findings indicate that, about two months after transplant, alpha-beta T cells came from several hundred expanded clones, which were derived from non-depleted graft cells.

The CDR3 length is 16 residues. Trimming stripped 0 bases from V and 4 bases from J, with 12 bases between. The germline gives CDR1 MNHEY, CDR2 SMNVEV (reference sequence). It was with unique molecular identifiers that the TCRbeta library was prepared. TCRdb analysed the PCR reads with MiXCR anew, one entry per CDR3 protein. The data show 700,000 to 950,000 distinct CDR3 sequences, roughly 16% seen once. The starting material was PBMCs, mostly from graft donor cells, obtained 360 days after TCRalphabeta/CD19-depleted stem cell transplant. The V gene is TRBV27, the J gene TRBJ2-2; a possible D gene is TRBD1 (6 bases). This clonotype originated in a male patient between 10 and 17 years old who had a stem cell transplant for acute lymphoblastic leukemia, so the T cells may come from the graft donor. The CDR3 DNA is TGTGCCAGCAGTTTATCTACAGGGATAAGCACCGGGGAGCTGTTTTTT. Translation: CASSLSTGISTGELFF.